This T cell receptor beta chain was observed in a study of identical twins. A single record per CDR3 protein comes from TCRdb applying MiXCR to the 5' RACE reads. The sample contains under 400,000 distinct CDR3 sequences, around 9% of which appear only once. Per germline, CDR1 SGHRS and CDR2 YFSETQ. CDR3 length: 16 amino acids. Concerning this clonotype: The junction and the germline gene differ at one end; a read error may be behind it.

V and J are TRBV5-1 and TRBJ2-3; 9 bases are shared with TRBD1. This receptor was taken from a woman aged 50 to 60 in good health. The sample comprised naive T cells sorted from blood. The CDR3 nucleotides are TGTGCCAGCAGCGACCTAAGGACAGGGGACTCAGATACGCAGTATTTT. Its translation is CASSDLRTGDSDTQYF. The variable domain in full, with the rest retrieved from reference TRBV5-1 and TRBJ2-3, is KAGVTQTPRYLIKTRGQQVTLSCSPISGHRSVSWYQQTPGQGLQFLFEYFSETQRNKGNFPGRFSGRQFSNSRSEMNVSTLELGDSALYLCASSDLRTGDSDTQYFGPGTRLTVL.